A selection of T cell receptor beta chains follows, all from one sample in a study of control samples from healthy donors and cancer patients. TCRdb's copy holds only in-frame clones and misses some; the assay was immunoSEQ multiplex PCR. The sample carries roughly 120,000 clones, approximately 90% recorded once. The sequenced material came from blood. The receptors originated from a human donor in good health. The donor label of this sample is uncertain. The CDR3 runs from the conserved cysteine through the conserved F or W. The D gene is left open where the match is weak. Size is stated for part of the rows, as once, few or many counts, or as a class when the clone is expanded.

CDR3 | DNA | size | J | D | V
CASSQDAPRGMNTEAFF | TGCGCCAGCAGCCAAGATGCCCCAAGGGGTATGAACACTGAAGCTTTCTTT | many | TRBJ1-1 | . | TRBV4-1
CASGPTAVNTEAFF | TGTGCTAGTGGTCCGACGGCCGTTAACACTGAAGCTTTCTTT | . | TRBJ1-1 | . | TRBV12-5
CSVGQVGVYNEQFF | TGCAGCGTTGGGCAGGTTGGTGTCTACAATGAGCAGTTCTTC | . | TRBJ2-1 | . | TRBV29-1
CASSPTDRAGNQPQHF | TGTGCCAGTAGTCCAACGGACAGGGCCGGCAATCAGCCCCAGCATTTT | few | TRBJ1-5 | TRBD1 | TRBV19
CASSIPGEETQYF | TGTGCCAGCAGCATTCCGGGGGAAGAGACCCAGTACTTC | . | TRBJ2-5 | . | TRBV5-4
CASQGGPGLEQFF | TGTGCCAGTCAGGGGGGCCCGGGGCTTGAGCAGTTCTTC | . | TRBJ2-1 | . | TRBV12-3/TRBV12-4
CATRQANSPLHF | TGTGCCACCAGACAGGCTAATTCACCCCTCCACTTT | . | TRBJ1-6 | . | TRBV6-5
CASSQEGATQPTYEQYF | TGTGCCAGCAGCCAAGAAGGGGCGACGCAGCCTACCTACGAGCAGTACTTC | . | TRBJ2-7 | . | TRBV4-2
CASSQDKMGGLDF | TGCGCCAGCAGCCAAGATAAGATGGGGGGCCTGGACTTC | . | TRBJ2-5 | . | TRBV4-3
CASSFTGPDTQYF | TGCGCCAGCAGCTTTACGGGCCCAGATACGCAGTATTTT | once | TRBJ2-3 | . | TRBV5-1
CASSSGDILYNEQFF | TGTGCCAGCAGTTCGGGGGACATTCTCTACAATGAGCAGTTCTTC | . | TRBJ2-1 | . | TRBV28